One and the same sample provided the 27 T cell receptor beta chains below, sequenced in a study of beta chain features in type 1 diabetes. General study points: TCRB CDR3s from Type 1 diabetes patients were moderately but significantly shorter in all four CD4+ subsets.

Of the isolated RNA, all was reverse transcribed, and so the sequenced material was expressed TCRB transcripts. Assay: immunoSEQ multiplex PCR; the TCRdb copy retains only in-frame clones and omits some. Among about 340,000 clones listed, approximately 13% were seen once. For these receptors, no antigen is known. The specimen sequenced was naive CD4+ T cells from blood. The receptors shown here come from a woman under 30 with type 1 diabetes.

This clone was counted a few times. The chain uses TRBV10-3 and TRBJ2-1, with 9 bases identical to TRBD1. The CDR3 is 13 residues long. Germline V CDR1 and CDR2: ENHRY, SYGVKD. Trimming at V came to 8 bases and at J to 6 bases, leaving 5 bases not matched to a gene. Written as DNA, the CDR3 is TGTGCCATCCTTGGACAGGGGATCAATGAGCAGTTCTTC. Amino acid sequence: CAILGQGINEQFF.

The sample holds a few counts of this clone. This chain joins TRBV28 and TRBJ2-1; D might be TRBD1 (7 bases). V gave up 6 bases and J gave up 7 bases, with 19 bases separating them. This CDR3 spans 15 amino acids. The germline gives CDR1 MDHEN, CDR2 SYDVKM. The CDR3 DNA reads TGTGCCAGCAGGGTCCCAGGGGGAGGAGGGAATGAGCAGTTCTTC. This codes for CASRVPGGGGNEQFF.

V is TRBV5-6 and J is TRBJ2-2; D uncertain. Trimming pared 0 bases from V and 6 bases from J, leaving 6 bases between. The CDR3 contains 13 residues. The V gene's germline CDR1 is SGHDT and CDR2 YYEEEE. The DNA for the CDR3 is TGTGCCAGCAGCTTGGGTATTGCCGGGGAGCTGTTTTTT. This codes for CASSLGIAGELFF.

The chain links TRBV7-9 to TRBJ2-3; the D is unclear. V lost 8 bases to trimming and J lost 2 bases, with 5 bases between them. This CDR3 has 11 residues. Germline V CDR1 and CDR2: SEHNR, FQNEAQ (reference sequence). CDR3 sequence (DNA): TGTGCCAGCCGGTCCACAGATACGCAGTATTTT. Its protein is CASRSTDTQYF. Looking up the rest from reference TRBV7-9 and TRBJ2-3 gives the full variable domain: DTGVSQNPRHKITKRGQNVTFRCDPISEHNRLYWYRQTLGQGPEFLTYFQNEAQLEKSRLLSDRFSAERPKGSFSTLEIQRTEQGDSAMYLCASRSTDTQYFGPGTRLTVL.

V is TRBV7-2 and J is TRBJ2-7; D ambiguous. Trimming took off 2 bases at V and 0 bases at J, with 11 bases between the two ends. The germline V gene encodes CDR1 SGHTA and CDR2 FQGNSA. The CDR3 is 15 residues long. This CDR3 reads CASSLNARSSYEQYF. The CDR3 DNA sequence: TGTGCCAGCAGCTTAAATGCTCGCAGCTCCTACGAGCAGTACTTC.

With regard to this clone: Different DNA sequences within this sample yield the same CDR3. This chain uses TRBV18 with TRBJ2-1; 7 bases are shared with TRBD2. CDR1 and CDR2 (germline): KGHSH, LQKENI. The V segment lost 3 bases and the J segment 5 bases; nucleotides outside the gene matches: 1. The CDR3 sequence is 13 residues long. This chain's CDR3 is CASSPGRDNEQFF. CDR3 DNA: TGTGCCAGCTCACCTGGGAGGGACAATGAGCAGTTCTTC.

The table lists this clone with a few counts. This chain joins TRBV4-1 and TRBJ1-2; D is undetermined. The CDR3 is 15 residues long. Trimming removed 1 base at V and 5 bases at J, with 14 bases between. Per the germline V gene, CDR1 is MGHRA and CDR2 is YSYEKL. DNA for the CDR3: TGCGCCAGCAGCCAAGCGGTCTGGAGTGCGTATGGCTACACCTTC. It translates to CASSQAVWSAYGYTF.

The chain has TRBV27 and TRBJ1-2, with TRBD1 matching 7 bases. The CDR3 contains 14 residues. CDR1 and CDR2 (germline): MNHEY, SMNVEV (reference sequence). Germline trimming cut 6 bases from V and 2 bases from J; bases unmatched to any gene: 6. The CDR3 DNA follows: TGTGCCAGCAGCCGTTCGGGACAGAACTATGGCTACACCTTC. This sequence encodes CASSRSGQNYGYTF.

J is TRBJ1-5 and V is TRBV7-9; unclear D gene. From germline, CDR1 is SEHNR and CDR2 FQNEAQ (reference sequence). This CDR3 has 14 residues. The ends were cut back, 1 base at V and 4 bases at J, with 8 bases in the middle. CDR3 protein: CASSLGGVNQPQHF. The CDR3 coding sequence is TGTGCCAGCAGCTTAGGCGGTGTAAATCAGCCCCAGCATTTT.

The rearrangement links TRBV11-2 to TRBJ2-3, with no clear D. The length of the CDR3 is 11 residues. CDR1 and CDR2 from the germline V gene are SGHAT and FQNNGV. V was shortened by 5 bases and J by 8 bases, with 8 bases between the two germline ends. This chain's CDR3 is CASSPTSTQYF. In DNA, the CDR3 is TGTGCCAGCAGCCCTACGAGTACGCAGTATTTT.

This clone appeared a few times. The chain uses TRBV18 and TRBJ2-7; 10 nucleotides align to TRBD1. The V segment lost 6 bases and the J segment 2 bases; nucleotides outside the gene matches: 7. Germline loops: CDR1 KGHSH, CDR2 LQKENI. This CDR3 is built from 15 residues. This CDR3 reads CASSLGTGAPYEQYV. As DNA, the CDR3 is TGTGCCAGCTCGCTAGGGACAGGGGCCCCCTACGAGCAGTACGTC.

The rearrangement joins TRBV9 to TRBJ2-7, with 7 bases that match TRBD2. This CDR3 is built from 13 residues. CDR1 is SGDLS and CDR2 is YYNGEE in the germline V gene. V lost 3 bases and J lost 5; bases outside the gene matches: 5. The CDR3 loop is CASSASGKHEQYF. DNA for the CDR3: TGTGCCAGCAGCGCCAGCGGGAAACACGAGCAGTACTTC. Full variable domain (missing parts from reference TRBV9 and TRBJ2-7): DSGVTQTPKHLITATGQRVTLRCSPRSGDLSVYWYQQSLDQGLQFLIQYYNGEERAKGNILERFSAQQFPDLHSELNLSSLELGDSALYFCASSASGKHEQYFGPGTRLTVT.

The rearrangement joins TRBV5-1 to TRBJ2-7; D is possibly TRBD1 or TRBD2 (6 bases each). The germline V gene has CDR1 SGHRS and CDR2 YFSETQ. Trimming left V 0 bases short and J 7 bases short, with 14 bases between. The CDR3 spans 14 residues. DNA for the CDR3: TGCGCCAGCAGCTTGGTATGGGGGGCGGGGGAGCAGTACGTC. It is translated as CASSLVWGAGEQYV.

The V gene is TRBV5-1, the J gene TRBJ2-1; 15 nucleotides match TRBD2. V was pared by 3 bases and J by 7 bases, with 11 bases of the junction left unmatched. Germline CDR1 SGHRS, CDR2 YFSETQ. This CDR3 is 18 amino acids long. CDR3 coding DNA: TGCGCCAGCAGCTCCGGGACTAGCGGGAGGATGGTGGTTAATGAGCAGTTCTTC. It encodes CASSSGTSGRMVVNEQFF.

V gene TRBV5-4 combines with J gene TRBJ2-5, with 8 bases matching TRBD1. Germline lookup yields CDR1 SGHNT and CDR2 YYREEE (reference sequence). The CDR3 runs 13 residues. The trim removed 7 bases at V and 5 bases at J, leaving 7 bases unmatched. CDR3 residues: CASESGQGETQYF. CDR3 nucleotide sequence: TGTGCCAGCGAGTCCGGACAGGGTGAGACCCAGTACTTC.

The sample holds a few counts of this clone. This chain's CDR3 is CASSPSGYEQYV. DNA of the CDR3: TGTGCCAGCAGTCCTAGCGGGTACGAGCAGTACGTC. This chain uses TRBV2 with TRBJ2-7, with 8 bases that match TRBD2. This CDR3 is 12 amino acids long. After removal of 5 bases from V and 4 bases from J, the junction contained 1 base not matched to a gene. In germline, CDR1 is SNHLY, CDR2 FYNNEI.

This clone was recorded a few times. CDR3 amino acids: CASTVNPQETQYF. CDR3 coding DNA: TGTGCCAGCACAGTAAACCCTCAAGAGACCCAGTACTTC. The V call is TRBV15, the J call TRBJ2-5; D not certain. Germline CDR1 reads LNHNV; CDR2 reads YYDKDF (reference sequence). Trimming cost V 10 bases and J 2 bases, with 14 bases left between them. The CDR3 contains 13 residues. The full variable domain, completed using reference TRBV15 and TRBJ2-5, is DAMVIQNPRYQVTQFGKPVTLSCSQTLNHNVMYWYQQKSSQAPKLLFHYYDKDFNNEADTPDNFQSRRPNTSFCFLDIRSPGLGDTAMYLCASTVNPQETQYFGPGTRLLVL.

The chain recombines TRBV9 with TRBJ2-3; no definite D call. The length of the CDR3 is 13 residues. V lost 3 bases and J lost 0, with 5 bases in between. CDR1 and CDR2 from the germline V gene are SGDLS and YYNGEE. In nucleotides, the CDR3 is TGTGCCAGCAGCGCTCAGAGCACAGATACGCAGTATTTT. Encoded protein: CASSAQSTDTQYF. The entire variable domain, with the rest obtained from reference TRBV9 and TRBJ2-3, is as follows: DSGVTQTPKHLITATGQRVTLRCSPRSGDLSVYWYQQSLDQGLQFLIQYYNGEERAKGNILERFSAQQFPDLHSELNLSSLELGDSALYFCASSAQSTDTQYFGPGTRLTVL.

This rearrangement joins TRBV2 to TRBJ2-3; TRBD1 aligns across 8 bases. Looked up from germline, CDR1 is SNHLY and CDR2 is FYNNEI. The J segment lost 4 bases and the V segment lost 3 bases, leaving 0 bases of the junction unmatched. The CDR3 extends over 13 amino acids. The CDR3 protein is CASSEGQADTQYF. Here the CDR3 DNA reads TGTGCCAGCAGTGAGGGACAGGCAGATACGCAGTATTTT. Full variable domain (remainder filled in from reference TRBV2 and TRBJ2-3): EPEVTQTPSHQVTQMGQEVILRCVPISNHLYFYWYRQILGQKVEFLVSFYNNEISEKSEIFDDQFSVERPDGSNFTLKIRSTKLEDSAMYFCASSEGQADTQYFGPGTRLTVL.

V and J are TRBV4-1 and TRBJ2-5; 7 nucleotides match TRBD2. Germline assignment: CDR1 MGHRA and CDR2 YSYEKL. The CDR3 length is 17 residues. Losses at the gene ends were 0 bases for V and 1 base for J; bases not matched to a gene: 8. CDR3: CASSQDVQRGSQETQYF. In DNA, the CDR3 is TGCGCCAGCAGCCAAGATGTACAGCGGGGCTCCCAAGAGACCCAGTACTTC.

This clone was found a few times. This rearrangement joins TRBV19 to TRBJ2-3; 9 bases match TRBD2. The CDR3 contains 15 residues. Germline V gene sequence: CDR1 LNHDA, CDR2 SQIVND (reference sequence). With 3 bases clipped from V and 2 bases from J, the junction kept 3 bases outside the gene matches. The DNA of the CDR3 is TGTGCCAGTAGTATCCGACTAGCGGACACAGATACGCAGTATTTT. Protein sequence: CASSIRLADTDTQYF.

The CDR3 nucleotides are TGTGCCAGCAGTTCAGACAGGGGGCTTTTCCACGAGCAGTACGTC. Protein: CASSSDRGLFHEQYV. J is TRBJ2-7 and V is TRBV7-9; TRBD1 matches at 10 bases. Germline V gene lookup returns CDR1 SEHNR and CDR2 FQNEAQ (reference sequence). Trimming at V came to 6 bases and at J to 5 bases, leaving 10 bases not matched to a gene. The CDR3 is made up of 15 amino acids.

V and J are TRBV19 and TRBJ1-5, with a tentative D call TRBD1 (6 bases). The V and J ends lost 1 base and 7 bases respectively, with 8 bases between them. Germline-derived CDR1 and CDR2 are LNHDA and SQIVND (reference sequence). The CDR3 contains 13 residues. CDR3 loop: CASSIGGHQPQHF. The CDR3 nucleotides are TGTGCCAGTAGTATAGGGGGGCACCAGCCCCAGCATTTT.

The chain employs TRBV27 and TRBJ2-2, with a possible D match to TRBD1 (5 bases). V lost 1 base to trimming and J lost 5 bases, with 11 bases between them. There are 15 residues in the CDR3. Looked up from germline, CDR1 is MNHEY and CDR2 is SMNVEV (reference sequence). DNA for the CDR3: TGTGCCAGCAGTTTATGGGGCGTGGGTACCGGGGAGCTGTTTTTT. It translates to CASSLWGVGTGELFF.

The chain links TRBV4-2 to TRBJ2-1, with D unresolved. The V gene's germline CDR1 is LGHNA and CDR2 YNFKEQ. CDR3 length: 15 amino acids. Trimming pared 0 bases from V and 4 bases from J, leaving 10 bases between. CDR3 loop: CASSQERNGYNEQFF. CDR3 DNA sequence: TGTGCCAGCAGCCAAGAGAGGAATGGGTACAATGAGCAGTTCTTC.

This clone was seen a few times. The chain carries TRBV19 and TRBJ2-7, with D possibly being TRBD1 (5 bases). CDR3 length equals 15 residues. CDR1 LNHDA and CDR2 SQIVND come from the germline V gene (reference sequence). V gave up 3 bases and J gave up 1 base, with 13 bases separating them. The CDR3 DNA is TGTGCCAGTAGTATCTGGCAGGGTGGATCCTACGAGCAGTACTTC. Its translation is CASSIWQGGSYEQYF.

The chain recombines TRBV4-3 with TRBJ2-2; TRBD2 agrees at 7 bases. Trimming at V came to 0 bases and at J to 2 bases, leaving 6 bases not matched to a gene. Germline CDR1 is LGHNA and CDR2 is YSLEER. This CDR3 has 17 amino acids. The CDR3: CASSQDLAGANTGELFF. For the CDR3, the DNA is TGCGCCAGCAGCCAAGATTTGGCGGGAGCTAACACCGGGGAGCTGTTTTTT.